The clone carrying this TCR beta chain was seen a handful of times. V dropped 5 bases and J dropped 10 bases, with 27 bases sitting between them. Germline CDR1 reads SEHNR; CDR2 reads FQNEAQ (reference sequence). The CDR3 is made up of 18 amino acids. The repertoire was sequenced with immunoSEQ multiplex PCR; TCRdb's copy has only in-frame clones and lacks some. This repertoire shows hundreds of thousands of clones, 86% found once; its top ten account for roughly 3.3%. The data derive from a study of blood T cell repertoires in COVID-19. V is TRBV7-9 and J is TRBJ1-6; the D gene is possibly TRBD1 (5 bases). This sequence originates from a woman in her thirties or forties with acute COVID-19. Sequencing was done on a sample of PBMCs or T cells enriched from blood (not recorded which). The DNA for the CDR3 is TGTGCCAGCAGCCCGGGGGGGTTGGAGGGAACGGTTGCATCACCCCTCCACTTT. Encoded protein: CASSPGGLEGTVASPLHF.